One and the same sample provided the 6 T cell receptor beta chains below, sequenced in a study of blood T cell repertoires in COVID-19. Assay used: immunoSEQ multiplex PCR; TCRdb lists only in-frame clones, some missing. The sample records 140,000 or so clones, about 90% being singletons. Sequencing was carried out using peripheral blood. All receptors derive from a woman at least 80 years old with acute or convalescent COVID-19.

The chain links TRBV7-9 to TRBJ1-2, with TRBD1 identical over 8 bases. The length of the CDR3 is 15 residues. J lost 5 bases, V lost 5 bases, and 10 bases had no gene match. Germline assignment: CDR1 SEHNR and CDR2 FQNEAQ (reference sequence). CDR3 in DNA: TGTGCCAGCAGCGAACCGGGACAGGAAGGTTATGGCTACACCTTC. Its translation is CASSEPGQEGYGYTF.

The chain has TRBV19 and TRBJ1-1, with D perhaps matching TRBD1 (6 bases). The germline V and J ends were trimmed by 5 bases and 3 bases, with 25 bases remaining between them. Looked up from germline, CDR1 is LNHDA and CDR2 is SQIVND (reference sequence). The CDR3 runs 18 residues. In DNA form, the CDR3 reads TGTGCCAGTAGTCCTCCCATCAGGGGCAATTTACGGGACACTGAAGCTTTCTTT. Its protein product is CASSPPIRGNLRDTEAFF.

About this clone itself: This specimen includes other DNA sequences encoding the same CDR3. The V call is TRBV29-1, the J call TRBJ2-7, with TRBD1 as a possible D gene (5 bases). This CDR3 is 11 amino acids long. Germline V CDR1 and CDR2: SQVTM, ANQGSEA. The V and J ends lost 4 bases and 2 bases respectively, with 6 bases between them. The CDR3 reads CSVVGAYEQYF. The DNA for the CDR3 is TGCAGCGTTGTAGGGGCCTACGAGCAGTACTTC.

The J gene is TRBJ2-7, the V gene TRBV6-2 or TRBV6-3, with D perhaps TRBD1 (6 bases). The CDR3 spans 15 residues. V lost 5 bases and J 0 bases, leaving 14 bases between the germline ends. CDR1 is MNHEY and CDR2 is SVGEGT in the germline V gene. The CDR3 is CASSRTGTNSYEQYF. Written as DNA, the CDR3 is TGTGCCAGCAGTAGGACCGGGACAAACTCCTACGAGCAGTACTTC.

The V gene is TRBV5-1, the J gene TRBJ2-7; the match to TRBD1 covers 9 bases. Germline V gene sequence: CDR1 SGHRS, CDR2 YFSETQ. The CDR3 totals 16 residues. The J segment lost 5 bases and the V segment lost 3 bases, leaving 12 bases of the junction unmatched. CDR3 bases: TGCGCCAGCAGCTCTGGAGGTACAGGGGGCTACCACGAGCAGTACTTC. Amino acid sequence: CASSSGGTGGYHEQYF.

This chain uses TRBV5-6 with TRBJ1-2, with 7 bases identical to TRBD1. The germline V gene encodes CDR1 SGHDT and CDR2 YYEEEE. CDR3 size: 17 residues. J was trimmed by 0 bases and V by 0 bases; bases with no gene match: 8. CDR3 nucleotides: TGTGCCAGCAGCTTGGACAGGGGAATGGGAGCTAACTATGGCTACACCTTC. Protein: CASSLDRGMGANYGYTF.